This T cell receptor (beta chain) was recovered during a study of PD-L1 blockade in urothelial cancer. The overall study: Male sex and bladder-origin urothelial cancer were recorded for about 85% of the roughly 30 patients. Anywhere from 0 to 3 prior chemotherapy regimens had been received by patients. At 6 weeks and at 3 weeks (second dose) after treatment start, blood was analyzed.

Time point of the sample: peripheral blood 6 weeks after treatment start. Patients presented with locally advanced or metastatic urothelial carcinoma. Sequenced by immunoSEQ multiplex PCR; TCRdb stores in-frame clones only, minus some. The sample lists 95,000 to 130,000 clones, roughly 90% occurring once. This material consisted of PBMCs, taken around atezolizumab (anti-PD-L1) treatment. This sequence originates from a man in his sixties with urothelial cancer.

CDR3 sequence (DNA): TGTGCCACCCGAGGAGGCAACACAGATACGCAGTATTTT. Its translation: CATRGGNTDTQYF. V gene TRBV5-4 combines with J gene TRBJ2-3, with D maybe TRBD2 (5 bases). Trimming shortened V by 9 bases and J by 2 bases, and 13 bases separated the two germline ends. The CDR3 is 13 residues long. Per germline, CDR1 SGHNT and CDR2 YYREEE (reference sequence).